Below are 32 T cell receptor beta chains sequenced from a single sample in a study of T-cell reconstitution after alpha-beta-depleted transplantation in children. The TCRbeta library incorporated unique molecular identifiers. TCRdb re-derived calls from the PCR reads in MiXCR, one entry per CDR3 protein. Among over 400,000 distinct CDR3 sequences listed, 43% were seen once. The sequenced sample was PBMCs, obtained before TCRalphabeta/CD19-depleted stem cell transplant. The source is a girl aged 2-10 years with aplastic anemia, due to receive a stem cell transplant.

The V and J genes are TRBV7-2 and TRBJ2-1; D is ambiguous. Germline lookup yields CDR1 SGHTA and CDR2 FQGNSA. V was clipped by 0 bases and J by 1 base, with 7 bases between them. The CDR3 has 15 amino acids. The CDR3 loop reads CASSLAGLSYNEQFF. DNA for the CDR3: TGTGCCAGCAGCTTAGCCGGGCTGTCCTACAATGAGCAGTTCTTC.

In this sample, this clonotype turned up a few times. The chain recombines TRBV12-3 or TRBV12-4 with TRBJ1-6; the D gene is possibly TRBD1 (5 bases). This CDR3 comprises 15 residues. Trimming shortened V by 1 base and J by 10 bases, and 14 bases separated the two germline ends. The CDR3 nucleotides are TGTGCCAGCAGTTTAGTGGCGGGGCTGGGATCACCCCTCCACTTT. This encodes CASSLVAGLGSPLHF.

The chain recombines TRBV6-5 with TRBJ2-7; D gene ambiguous. Trimming left V 6 bases short and J 6 bases short, with 9 bases between. The CDR3 sequence is 11 residues long. Germline CDR1 MNHEY, CDR2 SVGAGI. The CDR3 coding sequence is TGTGCCAGCAGCCACCCTTGCGAGCAGTACTTC. It specifies CASSHPCEQYF.

This chain joins TRBV20-1 and TRBJ1-5; D may be TRBD1 (5 bases). V was pared by 4 bases and J by 4 bases, with 17 bases between. The CDR3 length is 15 residues. Germline V gene lookup returns CDR1 DFQATT and CDR2 SNEGSKA (reference sequence). The CDR3 sequence: CSAKQPGTLNQPQHF. The CDR3 DNA reads TGCAGTGCTAAACAACCCGGGACGTTGAATCAGCCCCAGCATTTT.

This sequence joins TRBV5-6 and TRBJ2-2, with 9 bases fitting TRBD1. CDR3 size: 16 residues. Germline CDR1 SGHDT, CDR2 YYEEEE. Losses at the gene ends were 0 bases for V and 6 bases for J; bases not matched to a gene: 6. Here the CDR3 reads CASSLGGTGSSGELFF. The DNA for the CDR3 is TGTGCCAGCAGCTTGGGCGGGACAGGGTCGTCCGGGGAGCTGTTTTTT.

This clonotype was counted a few times. The rearrangement uses TRBV5-6 and TRBJ2-7, with D hard to call. Trimming shortened V by 3 bases and J by 2 bases, and 18 bases separated the two germline ends. Germline V lookup: CDR1 SGHDT, CDR2 YYEEEE. The CDR3 consists of 16 residues. CDR3 DNA: TGTGCCAGCAGCTCCATGACTCTCAGATTGGCCTACGAGCAGTACTTC. This gives the protein CASSSMTLRLAYEQYF.

This clonotype was observed a few times. The chain is built from TRBV20-1 and TRBJ2-1; 10 bases fit TRBD2. Trimming cost V 4 bases and J 6 bases; bases outside gene matches: 6. The CDR3 is made up of 14 amino acids. Germline loops: CDR1 DFQATT, CDR2 SNEGSKA (reference sequence). Here the CDR3 reads CSATSSGRRNEQFF. Here the CDR3 DNA reads TGCAGTGCTACTTCTAGCGGGAGACGCAATGAGCAGTTCTTC.

The chain joins TRBV30 to TRBJ2-2; D possibly corresponds to TRBD1 (6 bases). Per germline, CDR1 GTSNPN and CDR2 SVGIG (reference sequence). CDR3 length: 15 residues. V was trimmed by 4 bases and J by 1 base, leaving 13 bases between them. The CDR3 loop reads CAWIEDRQNTGELFF. The DNA of the CDR3 is TGTGCCTGGATCGAAGACAGGCAGAACACCGGGGAGCTGTTTTTT.

This clonotype was detected many times. V and J are TRBV4-2 and TRBJ2-3; D remains ambiguous. V lost 0 bases to trimming and J lost 1 base, with 11 bases between them. The germline V gene has CDR1 LGHNA and CDR2 YNFKEQ. The CDR3 runs 16 residues. In DNA, the CDR3 is TGTGCCAGCAGCCAAGATAACGGTGGGGGCACAGATACGCAGTATTTT. This gives the protein CASSQDNGGGTDTQYF.

The chain has TRBV29-1 and TRBJ2-5, with a possible D match to TRBD1 (5 bases). V shed 2 bases and J shed 4 bases, with 17 bases lying between them. This CDR3 region has 15 residues. Germline V gene sequence: CDR1 SQVTM, CDR2 ANQGSEA. CDR3 nucleotide sequence: TGCAGCGTTGAAAGCCAGGGCGGTAAGGGAGAGACCCAGTACTTC. This translates into CSVESQGGKGETQYF.

This chain connects TRBV29-1 to TRBJ2-3; 8 bases line up with TRBD1. Germline values: CDR1 SQVTM, CDR2 ANQGSEA. V was pared by 7 bases and J by 1 base, with 13 bases of the junction left unmatched. The length of the CDR3 is 16 residues. CDR3 coding DNA: TGCAGCGCCGGTGGGCAGGGGGCGCGCGGCACAGATACGCAGTATTTT. Translating it yields CSAGGQGARGTDTQYF.

This clonotype was recorded once. V usage is TRBV23-1 and J usage is TRBJ1-6; D gene ambiguous. TRBV23-1 is labeled an ORF, and its function is uncertain. Trimming took 8 bases from V and 10 from J, leaving 12 bases between them. The CDR3 runs 12 residues. The CDR3 bases are TGCGCCAGCCAGTTTGAAGGATCACCCCTCCACTTT. Protein sequence: CASQFEGSPLHF.

This clonotype was seen at least ten times. The chain employs TRBV5-6 and TRBJ2-7; D is ambiguous. V lost 4 bases, J lost 1 base, and 15 bases lay in between. The germline gives CDR1 SGHDT, CDR2 YYEEEE. The CDR3 is 15 residues long. The CDR3 spells CASSLRKWLSYEQYF. CDR3 nucleotide sequence: TGTGCCAGCAGCCTCCGGAAGTGGCTTTCCTACGAGCAGTACTTC.

The sample holds many counts of this clonotype. The chain recombines TRBV7-2 with TRBJ2-5, with 7 bases identical to TRBD1. Trimming at V came to 3 bases and at J to 4 bases, leaving 5 bases not matched to a gene. The CDR3 spans 14 residues. CDR1 and CDR2 (germline): SGHTA, FQGNSA. CDR3 amino acids: CASSFTDRVETQYF. The CDR3 DNA reads TGTGCCAGCAGCTTCACAGACAGGGTAGAGACCCAGTACTTC.

This clonotype was seen many times. The genes are TRBV5-1 and TRBJ2-7; tentative D call: TRBD2 (5 bases). Germline V gives CDR1 SGHRS, CDR2 YFSETQ. The CDR3 contains 16 residues. V was pared by 0 bases and J by 3 bases, with 16 bases between. CDR3 residues: CASSLDSLGGLYEQYF. The CDR3 nucleotides read TGCGCCAGCAGCTTGGACTCCCTAGGAGGACTCTACGAGCAGTACTTC.

V is TRBV20-1 and J is TRBJ2-5; D perhaps matches TRBD1 (6 bases). CDR3 length: 13 residues. Between the trimmed V and J ends, which lost 6 bases and 5 bases, there was a span of 16 bases. Germline lookup yields CDR1 DFQATT and CDR2 SNEGSKA (reference sequence). In nucleotides, the CDR3 is TGCAGTGCGCCACCAGGGGCTGGGGAGACCCAGTACTTC. Amino acid sequence: CSAPPGAGETQYF.

The genes are TRBV7-2 and TRBJ1-1; D might be TRBD1 (5 bases). Trimming removed 7 bases from V and 4 bases from J, with 22 bases in between. Germline values: CDR1 SGHTA, CDR2 FQGNSA. The CDR3 has 16 residues. CDR3 nucleotide sequence: TGTGCCAGCAATGGGGGGTACGCGATGAGGATCACTGAAGCTTTCTTT. Its translation: CASNGGYAMRITEAFF.

This chain connects TRBV11-2 to TRBJ2-2, with no clear D. CDR3 length: 13 residues. Germline CDR1 is SGHAT and CDR2 is FQNNGV. V dropped 5 bases and J dropped 7 bases, with 11 bases sitting between them. CDR3 sequence reads: CASSRGRLGELFF. CDR3 nucleotide sequence: TGTGCCAGCAGCCGTGGGCGGCTCGGGGAGCTGTTTTTT.

This clonotype occurred many times. The chain carries TRBV20-1 and TRBJ2-2; tentatively, D is TRBD1 (7 bases). The germline V gene encodes CDR1 DFQATT and CDR2 SNEGSKA (reference sequence). Trimming left V 3 bases short and J 3 bases short, with 17 bases between. The CDR3 totals 16 residues. The CDR3 here is CSASKFQGGYTGELFF. CDR3 bases: TGCAGTGCTAGTAAATTCCAGGGGGGCTACACCGGGGAGCTGTTTTTT.

At least ten counts were recorded for this clonotype. The chain combines TRBV7-2 with TRBJ2-5, with a tentative D call TRBD1 (5 bases). Trimming took off 0 bases at V and 0 bases at J, with 17 bases between the two ends. The CDR3 consists of 18 residues. Per germline, CDR1 SGHTA and CDR2 FQGNSA. The CDR3 is CASSLAPLTARYQETQYF. CDR3 DNA: TGTGCCAGCAGCTTAGCGCCGTTGACAGCGCGGTACCAAGAGACCCAGTACTTC.

The chain uses TRBV10-1 and TRBJ2-7; 9 bases match TRBD2. The CDR3 is 13 residues long. From germline, CDR1 is WNHNN and CDR2 SYGVQD (reference sequence). V lost 6 bases to trimming and J lost 4 bases; unmatched junction nucleotides: 4. Written as DNA, the CDR3 is TGCGCCAGCAGAGGCCTAGCGGGATACGAGCAGTACTTC. This translates into CASRGLAGYEQYF.

The rearrangement links TRBV3-1 to TRBJ1-1, with D unresolved. Trimming took off 4 bases at V and 1 base at J, with 7 bases between the two ends. The CDR3 length is 13 residues. Looked up from germline, CDR1 is LGHDT and CDR2 is YNNKEL (reference sequence). CDR3 DNA sequence: TGTGCCAGCAGCCCCTACGGGAACACTGAAGCTTTCTTT. The encoded protein is CASSPYGNTEAFF.

This rearrangement joins TRBV5-5 to TRBJ2-1; D is possibly TRBD2 (5 bases). Germline CDR1 and CDR2: SGHKS and YYEKEE (reference sequence). The CDR3 is 12 amino acids. Trimming took off 6 bases at V and 9 bases at J, with 13 bases between the two ends. The CDR3 region is CASTLEAGEQFF. The CDR3 DNA reads as TGTGCCAGCACCCTAGAGGCGGGTGAGCAGTTCTTC.

This clonotype showed up just once. CDR3 nucleotide sequence: TGCGCCAGTAGACCAGGGTCAATGCTCCTTAATGAAAAACTGTTTTTT. Translation gives CASRPGSMLLNEKLFF. The V gene is TRBV5-1, the J gene TRBJ1-4, with a tentative D call TRBD1 (5 bases). Germline CDR1 SGHRS, CDR2 YFSETQ. The CDR3 has 16 amino acids. V was clipped by 8 bases and J by 4 bases, with 21 bases between them.

V and J are TRBV20-1 and TRBJ1-5; 8 bases are shared with TRBD1. From germline, CDR1 is DFQATT and CDR2 SNEGSKA (reference sequence). V was clipped by 3 bases and J by 3 bases; unmatched bases: 4. The CDR3 is 14 amino acids. CDR3 loop: CSARTRGPNQPQHF. The CDR3 nucleotides are TGCAGTGCTAGGACCAGGGGGCCCAATCAGCCCCAGCATTTT.

V is TRBV15 and J is TRBJ2-3, with TRBD1 identical over 8 bases. The germline V gene encodes CDR1 LNHNV and CDR2 YYDKDF (reference sequence). Unmatched junction bases numbered 4, after V lost 0 bases and J lost 2 bases. The CDR3 sequence is 16 residues long. CDR3 sequence: CATSRERTGITDTQYF. The CDR3 DNA sequence: TGTGCCACCAGCAGAGAGAGGACAGGGATCACAGATACGCAGTATTTT.

This clonotype was counted a few times. Sequence at one end of the junction differs from germline and may be a read error. The gene calls are TRBV6-1 and TRBJ1-1; 10 bases fit TRBD1. In germline, CDR1 is MNHNS, CDR2 SASEGT. This CDR3 region has 13 residues. CDR3 DNA: TGTGCCAGCAAAAGACAGGGGGCTGCTGAAGCTTTTTTT. Its protein product is CASKRQGAAEAFF.

This clonotype was seen at least ten times. This sequence joins TRBV20-1 and TRBJ1-6, with a weak D call TRBD1 (5 bases). Looked up from germline, CDR1 is DFQATT and CDR2 is SNEGSKA (reference sequence). The V end lost 6 bases, the J end lost 7 bases, and 19 bases lay between the germline ends. The CDR3 sequence is 15 residues long. The CDR3: CSAPGGPLINSPLHF. DNA of the CDR3: TGCAGTGCGCCCGGGGGTCCCCTAATAAATTCACCCCTCCACTTT.

This clonotype was found a few times. The chain is built from TRBV9 and TRBJ1-2; perhaps TRBD1 as D (5 bases). V lost 0 bases and J lost 2, with 8 bases in between. The CDR3 runs to 14 residues. Germline-derived CDR1 and CDR2 are SGDLS and YYNGEE. CDR3 region: CASSVGKGNYGYTF. In DNA, the CDR3 is TGTGCCAGCAGCGTAGGAAAGGGGAACTATGGCTACACCTTC.

This clonotype appeared many times. The V call is TRBV5-1, the J call TRBJ2-1; 9 bases are a match to TRBD1. Trimming cost V 0 bases and J 6 bases; bases outside gene matches: 16. This CDR3 spans 19 amino acids. Per germline, CDR1 SGHRS and CDR2 YFSETQ. The CDR3 DNA follows: TGCGCCAGCAGCTTGGAACAGGGGGCCTTTGCAGGACTACTCAATGAGCAGTTCTTC. It translates to CASSLEQGAFAGLLNEQFF.

This chain connects TRBV20-1 to TRBJ2-3; the D is unclear. V lost 5 bases to trimming and J lost 9 bases, with 6 bases between them. CDR1 is DFQATT, CDR2 SNEGSKA, per germline (reference sequence). The CDR3 length is 9 residues. The CDR3 sequence: CSAAITQYF. CDR3 nucleotide sequence: TGCAGTGCTGCCATCACGCAGTATTTT.

V and J are TRBV7-8 and TRBJ1-1, with D possibly matching TRBD1 (5 bases). The CDR3 contains 13 residues. Trimming cost V 5 bases and J 3 bases, with 10 bases left between them. The germline CDR1 and CDR2 sequences are SGHVS and FQNEAQ. The CDR3 DNA reads as TGTGCCAGCAGCCCCAGGGTTTACACTGAAGCTTTCTTT. This sequence encodes CASSPRVYTEAFF.